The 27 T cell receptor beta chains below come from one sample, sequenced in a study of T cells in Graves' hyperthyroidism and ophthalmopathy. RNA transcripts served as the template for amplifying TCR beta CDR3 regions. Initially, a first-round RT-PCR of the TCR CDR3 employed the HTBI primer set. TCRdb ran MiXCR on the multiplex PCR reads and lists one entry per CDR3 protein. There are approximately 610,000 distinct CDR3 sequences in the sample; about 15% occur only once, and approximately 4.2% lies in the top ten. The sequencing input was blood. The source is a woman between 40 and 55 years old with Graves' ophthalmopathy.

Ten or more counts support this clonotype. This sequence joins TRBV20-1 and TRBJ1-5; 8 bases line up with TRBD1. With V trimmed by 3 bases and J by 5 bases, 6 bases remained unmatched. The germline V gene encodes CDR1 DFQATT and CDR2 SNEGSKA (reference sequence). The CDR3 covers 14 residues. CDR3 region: CSASFYRGDQPQHF. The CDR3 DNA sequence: TGCAGTGCTAGCTTTTACAGGGGGGATCAGCCCCAGCATTTT.

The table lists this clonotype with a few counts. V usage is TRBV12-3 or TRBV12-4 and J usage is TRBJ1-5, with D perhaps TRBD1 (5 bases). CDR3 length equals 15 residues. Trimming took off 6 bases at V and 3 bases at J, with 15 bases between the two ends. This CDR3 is CASSSQTAPNQPQHF. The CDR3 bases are TGTGCCAGCAGCTCACAGACAGCACCCAATCAGCCCCAGCATTTT.

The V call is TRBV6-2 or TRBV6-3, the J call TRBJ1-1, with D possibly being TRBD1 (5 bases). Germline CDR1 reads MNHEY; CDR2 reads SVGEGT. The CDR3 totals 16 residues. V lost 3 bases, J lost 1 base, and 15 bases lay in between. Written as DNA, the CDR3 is TGTGCCAGCAGTTATGGGGCGGGGCGCAAGAACACTGAAGCTTTCTTT. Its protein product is CASSYGAGRKNTEAFF.

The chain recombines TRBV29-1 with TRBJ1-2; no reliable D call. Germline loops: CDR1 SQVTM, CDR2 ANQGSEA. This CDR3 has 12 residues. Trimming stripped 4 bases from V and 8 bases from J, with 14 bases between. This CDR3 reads CSVVRYRGGYTF. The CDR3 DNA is TGCAGCGTTGTACGGTATCGAGGGGGCTACACCTTC.

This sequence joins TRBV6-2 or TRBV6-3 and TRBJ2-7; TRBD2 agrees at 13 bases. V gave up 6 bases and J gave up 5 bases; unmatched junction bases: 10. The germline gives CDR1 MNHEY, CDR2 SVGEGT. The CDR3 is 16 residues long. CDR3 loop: CASRSGLAGTRHEQYF. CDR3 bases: TGTGCCAGCAGGTCGGGACTAGCGGGAACCCGGCACGAGCAGTACTTC.

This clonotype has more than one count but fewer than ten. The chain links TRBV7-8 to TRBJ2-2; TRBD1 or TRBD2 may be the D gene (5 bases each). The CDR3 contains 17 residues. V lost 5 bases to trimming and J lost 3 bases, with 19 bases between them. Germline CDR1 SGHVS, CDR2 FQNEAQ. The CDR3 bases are TGTGCCAGCAGCCCAAGGGGAGAAGGGCCGGACACCGGGGAGCTGTTTTTT. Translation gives CASSPRGEGPDTGELFF.

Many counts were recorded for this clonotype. As DNA, the CDR3 is TGTGCCAGCAGTTTATTTATCGGGGAGCTGTTTTTT. This codes for CASSLFIGELFF. This chain links TRBV28 with TRBJ2-2; the D is unclear. Germline CDR1 MDHEN, CDR2 SYDVKM. V was shortened by 1 base and J by 7 bases, with 4 bases between the two germline ends. The CDR3 has 12 amino acids.

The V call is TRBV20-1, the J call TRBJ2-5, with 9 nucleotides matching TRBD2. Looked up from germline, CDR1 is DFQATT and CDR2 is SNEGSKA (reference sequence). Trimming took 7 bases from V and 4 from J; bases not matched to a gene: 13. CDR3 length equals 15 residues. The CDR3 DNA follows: TGCAGTGTAGTTCTAGCGGGGAGTGGGGGAGAGACCCAGTACTTC. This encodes CSVVLAGSGGETQYF.

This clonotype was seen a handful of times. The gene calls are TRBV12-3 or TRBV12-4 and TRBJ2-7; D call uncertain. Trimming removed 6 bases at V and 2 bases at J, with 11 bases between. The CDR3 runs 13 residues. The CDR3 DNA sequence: TGTGCCAGCAGCACCCTCGAGGCCTACGAGCAGTACTTC. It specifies CASSTLEAYEQYF.

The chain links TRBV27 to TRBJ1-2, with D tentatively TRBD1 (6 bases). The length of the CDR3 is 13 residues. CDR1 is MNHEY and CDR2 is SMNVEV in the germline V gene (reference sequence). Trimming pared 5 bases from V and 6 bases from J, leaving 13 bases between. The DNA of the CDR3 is TGTGCCAGCAGTCCGCGGACAGCAAATGGCTACACCTTC. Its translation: CASSPRTANGYTF.

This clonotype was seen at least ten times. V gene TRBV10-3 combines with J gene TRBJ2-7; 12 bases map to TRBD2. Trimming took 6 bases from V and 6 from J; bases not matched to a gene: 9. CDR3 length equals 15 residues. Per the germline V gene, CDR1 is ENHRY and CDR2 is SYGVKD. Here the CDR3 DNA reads TGTGCCATCAGCTTCGGACTAGCGGGATCTCCCGAGCAGTACTTC. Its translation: CAISFGLAGSPEQYF.

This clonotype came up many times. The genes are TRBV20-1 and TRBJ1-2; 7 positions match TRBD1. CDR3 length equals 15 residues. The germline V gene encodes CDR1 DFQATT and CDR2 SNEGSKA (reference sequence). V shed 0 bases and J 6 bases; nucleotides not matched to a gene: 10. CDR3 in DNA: TGCAGTGCTAGAGACTACAGGGGAAGAGTGGATGGCTACACCTTC. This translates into CSARDYRGRVDGYTF.

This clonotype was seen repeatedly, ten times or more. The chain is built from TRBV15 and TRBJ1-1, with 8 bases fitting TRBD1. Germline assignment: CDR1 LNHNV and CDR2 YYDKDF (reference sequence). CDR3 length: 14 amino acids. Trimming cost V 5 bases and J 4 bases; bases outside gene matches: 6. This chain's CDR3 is CATSGEDRATEAFF. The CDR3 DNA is TGTGCCACCAGCGGTGAGGACAGGGCCACTGAAGCTTTCTTT.

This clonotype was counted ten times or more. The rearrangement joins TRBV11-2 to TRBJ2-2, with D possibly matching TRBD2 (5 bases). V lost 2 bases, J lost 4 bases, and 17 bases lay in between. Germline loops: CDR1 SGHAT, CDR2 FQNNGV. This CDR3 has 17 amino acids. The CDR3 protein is CASSLWAGSGSTGELFF. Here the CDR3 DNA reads TGTGCCAGCAGCTTATGGGCGGGCTCCGGCTCCACCGGGGAGCTGTTTTTT. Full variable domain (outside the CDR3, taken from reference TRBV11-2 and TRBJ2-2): EAGVAQSPRYKIIEKRQSVAFWCNPISGHATLYWYQQILGQGPKLLIQFQNNGVVDDSQLPKDRFSAERLKGVDSTLKIQPAKLEDSAVYLCASSLWAGSGSTGELFFGEGSRLTVL.

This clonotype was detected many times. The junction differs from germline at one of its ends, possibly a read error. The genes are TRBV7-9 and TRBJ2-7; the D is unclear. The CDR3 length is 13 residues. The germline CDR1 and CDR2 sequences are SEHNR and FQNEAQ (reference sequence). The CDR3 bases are TGTGCCAGCAGTTTAGCAGGAGTCGGCGAGCAGTACTTC. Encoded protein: CASSLAGVGEQYF.

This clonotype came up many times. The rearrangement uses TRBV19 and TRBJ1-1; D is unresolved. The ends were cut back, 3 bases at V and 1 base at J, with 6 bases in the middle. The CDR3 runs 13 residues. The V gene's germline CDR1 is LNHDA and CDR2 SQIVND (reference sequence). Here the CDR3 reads CASSMSKNTEAFF. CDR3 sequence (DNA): TGTGCCAGTAGTATGAGTAAGAACACTGAAGCTTTCTTT.

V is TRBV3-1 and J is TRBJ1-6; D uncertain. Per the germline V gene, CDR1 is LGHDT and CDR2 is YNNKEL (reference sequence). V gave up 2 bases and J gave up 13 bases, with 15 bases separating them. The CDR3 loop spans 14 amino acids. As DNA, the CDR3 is TGTGCCAGCAGCCAAAATTCCAAAGTGTGGCCCCTCCACTTT. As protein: CASSQNSKVWPLHF.

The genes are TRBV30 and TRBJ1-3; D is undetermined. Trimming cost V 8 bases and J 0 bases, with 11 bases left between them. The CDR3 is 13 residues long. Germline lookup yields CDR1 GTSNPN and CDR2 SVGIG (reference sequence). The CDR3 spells CAIDRASGNTIYF. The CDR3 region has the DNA TGTGCCATTGATCGGGCCTCTGGAAACACCATATATTTT.

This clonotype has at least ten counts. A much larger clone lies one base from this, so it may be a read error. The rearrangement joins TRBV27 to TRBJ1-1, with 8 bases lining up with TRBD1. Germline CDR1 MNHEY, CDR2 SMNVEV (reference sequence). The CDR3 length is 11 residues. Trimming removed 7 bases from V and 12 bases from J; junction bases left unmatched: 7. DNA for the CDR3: TGTGCCAGCATCGACAGGGGCCGCACTTTCTTT. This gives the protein CASIDRGRTFF.

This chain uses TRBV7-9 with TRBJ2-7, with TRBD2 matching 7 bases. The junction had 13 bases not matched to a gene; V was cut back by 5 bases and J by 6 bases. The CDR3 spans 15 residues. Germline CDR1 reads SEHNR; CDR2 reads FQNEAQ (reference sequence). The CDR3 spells CASSPRGEGLGEQYF. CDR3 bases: TGTGCCAGCAGCCCACGGGGGGAGGGCCTTGGCGAGCAGTACTTC.

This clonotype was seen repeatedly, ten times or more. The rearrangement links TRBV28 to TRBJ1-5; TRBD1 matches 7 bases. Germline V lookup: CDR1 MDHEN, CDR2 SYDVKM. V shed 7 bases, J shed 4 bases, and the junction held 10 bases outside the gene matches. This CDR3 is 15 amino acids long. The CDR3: CASTPDREQNQPQHF. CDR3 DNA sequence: TGTGCCAGCACCCCCGACAGGGAACAGAATCAGCCCCAGCATTTT.

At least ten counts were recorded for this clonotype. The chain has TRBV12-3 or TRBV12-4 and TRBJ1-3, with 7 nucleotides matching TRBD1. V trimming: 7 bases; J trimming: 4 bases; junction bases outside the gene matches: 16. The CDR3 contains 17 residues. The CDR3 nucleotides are TGTGCCAGCACCCAGGGGTCGGTAGGGGGCTTGGGAAACACCATATATTTT. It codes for CASTQGSVGGLGNTIYF.

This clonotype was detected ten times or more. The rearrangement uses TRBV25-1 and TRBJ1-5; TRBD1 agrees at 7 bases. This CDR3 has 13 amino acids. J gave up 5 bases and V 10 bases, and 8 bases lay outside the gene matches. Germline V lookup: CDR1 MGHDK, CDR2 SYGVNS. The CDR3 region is CANLHRGHQPQHF. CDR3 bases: TGTGCCAACCTCCACAGGGGACATCAGCCCCAGCATTTT.

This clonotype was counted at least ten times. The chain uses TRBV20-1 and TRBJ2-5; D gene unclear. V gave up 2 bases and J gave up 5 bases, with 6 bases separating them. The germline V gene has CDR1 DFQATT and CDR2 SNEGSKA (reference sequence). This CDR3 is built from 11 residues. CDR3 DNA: TGCAGTGCTAGACCCGCGGAGACCCAGTACTTC. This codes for CSARPAETQYF.

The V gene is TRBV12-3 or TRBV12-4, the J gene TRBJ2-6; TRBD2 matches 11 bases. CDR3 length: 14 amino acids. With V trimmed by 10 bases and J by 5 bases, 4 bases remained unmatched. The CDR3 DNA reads TGTGCCACCACGACTAGCGGGAGGGCCAACGTCCTGACTTTC. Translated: CATTTSGRANVLTF.

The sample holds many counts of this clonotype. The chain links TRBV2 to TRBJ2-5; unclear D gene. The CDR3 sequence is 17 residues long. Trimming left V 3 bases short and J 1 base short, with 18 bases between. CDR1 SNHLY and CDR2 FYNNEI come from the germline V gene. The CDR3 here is CASSDLLAARPQETQYF. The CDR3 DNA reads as TGTGCCAGCAGTGATTTGTTGGCTGCCCGGCCCCAAGAGACCCAGTACTTC.

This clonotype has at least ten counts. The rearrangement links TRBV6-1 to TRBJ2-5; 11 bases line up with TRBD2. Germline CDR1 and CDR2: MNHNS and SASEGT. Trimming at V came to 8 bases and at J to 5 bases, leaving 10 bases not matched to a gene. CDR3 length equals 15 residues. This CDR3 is CASLYSGRAGETQYF. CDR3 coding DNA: TGTGCCAGCTTATATAGCGGGAGGGCCGGGGAGACCCAGTACTTC.